Listed here is a single TCR beta chain. Trimming took 3 bases from V and 0 from J; bases not matched to a gene: 17. Per the germline V gene, CDR1 is SGHRS and CDR2 is YFSETQ. The length of the CDR3 is 20 residues. Original data processing: Scientists estimated how many nucleated cells there were by amplifying reference gene primers. Clones were sequenced by immunoSEQ multiplex PCR, and TCRdb holds only the in-frame ones, with some missing. For V, J and clone size, that table is used; D and trimming come from the DNA. The top ten hold 1.6% of the sample, which has 150,000 to 200,000 clones, around 90% seen once. This sample was taken from a study of blood T cell repertoires in COVID-19. Study-wide background: Samples came from the United States, Italy and Spain, spanning acute and convalescent COVID-19. PBMCs, B-cell-depleted T cells, or T cells provided the cDNA or gDNA that made up the material.

The receptor was isolated from a woman in her forties or fifties with acute or convalescent COVID-19. Sequencing was carried out using peripheral blood. The rearrangement uses TRBV5-1 and TRBJ2-4; 8 nucleotides agree with TRBD1. As DNA, the CDR3 is TGCGCCAGCAGCTGGACGACCGGGACAGGCCTCGATGGAGCCAAAAACATTCAGTACTTC. Translating it yields CASSWTTGTGLDGAKNIQYF.